Detailed here is one T cell receptor beta chain. The entry originates in a study of blood T cell repertoires in COVID-19. Study in general: The study drew acute and convalescent COVID-19 samples from the United States, Italy and Spain. PBMCs, B-cell-depleted T cells, or T cells were the source of the cDNA or gDNA that made up the material.

Original handling: Amplification of reference gene primers was used by the study to estimate nucleated cell counts. Sequenced by immunoSEQ multiplex PCR; TCRdb stores in-frame clones only, minus some. V, J and clone size are taken as reported in that table, and D and trimming were inferred from the DNA itself. The profile shows fewer than 200,000 clones, approximately 86% of them singletons. Trimming took 7 bases from V and 7 from J; bases not matched to a gene: 13. CDR1 SEHNR and CDR2 FQNEAQ come from the germline V gene (reference sequence). The CDR3 has 15 residues. The chain has TRBV7-9 and TRBJ2-3, with TRBD2 matching 8 bases. The sample taken for sequencing was peripheral blood. The receptor was derived from a man aged 45-65 years with active or convalescent COVID-19. This chain's CDR3 is CASTPGAGGTNTQYF. As DNA, the CDR3 is TGTGCCAGCACCCCGGGGGCGGGAGGCACTAATACGCAGTATTTT.